A selection of T cell receptor beta chains follows, all from one sample in a study of shared T cell receptors in the human thymus. Clones were sequenced by immunoSEQ multiplex PCR, and TCRdb holds only the in-frame ones, with some missing. The sample has roughly 660,000 clones; more than 75% are singletons. These data also featured in a second study, about human thymus T cells.

Sample: thymocytes. Receptors originate from a boy less than two years old with a congenital heart defect. CDR3s include the opening cysteine and the closing phenylalanine or tryptophan.

V	CDR3
TRBV30	CAWGPSPRDSPTDTQYF
TRBV29-1	CSVEVSRTPYEQYF
TRBV15	CATSRDSGEDYEQYF
TRBV28	CASRTGEDEQYF
TRBV6-5	CASSYREGRIGYTF
TRBV19	CASSPPTDTQYF
TRBV6-1	CASSETLLAGVCYEQYF
TRBV11-2	CASSLDCLQGCNEQFF
TRBV4-1	CASSQTNLADTQYF
TRBV19	CASSPTYEQYF
TRBV30	CAWTSFSASGLKVEQFF
TRBV27	CASVYGGHYEQYF
TRBV27	CASSMTGVQDTEAFF
TRBV25-1	CASSLGGSMNTEAFF
TRBV21-1	CASSKASGSTQETQYF
TRBV27	CASSQEGGLAFF
TRBV27	CASTPGGHSNQPQHF
TRBV10-1	CASSPHALRSSSYNEQFF
TRBV7-9	CASSSGLGSNEKLFF
TRBV5-1	CASSPWASGALFSYEQYF
TRBV6-5	CASSYPGQASTF
TRBV5-1	CASSLEGAYNSPLHF
TRBV7-2	CASSLGTSGGANTGELFF
TRBV14	CASSQGPGRERGGEQFF